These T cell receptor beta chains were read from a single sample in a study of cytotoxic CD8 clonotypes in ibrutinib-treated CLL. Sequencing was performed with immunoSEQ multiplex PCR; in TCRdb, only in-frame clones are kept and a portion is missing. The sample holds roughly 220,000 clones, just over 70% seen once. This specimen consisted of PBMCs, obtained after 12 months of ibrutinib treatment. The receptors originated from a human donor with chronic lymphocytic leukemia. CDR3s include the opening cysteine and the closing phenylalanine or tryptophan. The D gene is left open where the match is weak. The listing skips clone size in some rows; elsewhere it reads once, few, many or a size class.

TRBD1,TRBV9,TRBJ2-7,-,TGTGCCAGCAGCGCCGACAGGGTCGAGCAGTACTTC,CASSADRVEQYF
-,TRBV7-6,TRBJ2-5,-,TGTGCTTCGGGACGCGAGGGAGTCGGGGAGACCCAGTACTTC,CASGREGVGETQYF
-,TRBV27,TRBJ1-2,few,TGTGCCAGCGGCGGGACAATCCATGGCTACACCTTC,CASGGTIHGYTF
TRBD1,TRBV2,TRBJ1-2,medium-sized,TGTGCCAGCAGTCCGGACAGGAACTATGGCTACACCTTC,CASSPDRNYGYTF
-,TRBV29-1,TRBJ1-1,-,TGCAGCGTTTGGGAGACTGAAGCTTTCTTT,CSVWETEAFF
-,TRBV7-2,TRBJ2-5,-,TGTGCCAGCAGCTCACTAACCGGACGTCTCCAAGAGACCCAGTACTTC,CASSSLTGRLQETQYF
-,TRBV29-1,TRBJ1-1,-,TGCAGCGTTGTAAGAGTGAACACTGAAGCTTTCTTT,CSVVRVNTEAFF
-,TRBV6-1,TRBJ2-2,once,TGTGCCAGCCGTGCGGGACTTAACACCGGGGAGCTGTTTTTT,CASRAGLNTGELFF
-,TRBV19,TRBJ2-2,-,TGTGCCAGTAGTATAGATAATGGACTAAACACCGGGGAGCTGTTTTTT,CASSIDNGLNTGELFF
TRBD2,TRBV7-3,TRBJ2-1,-,TGTGCCAGCAGCTTCCGGACTAGCGGGAGCCCCTACAATGAGCAGTTCTTC,CASSFRTSGSPYNEQFF
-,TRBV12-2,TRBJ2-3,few,TGTGCAAGTCGCCGTAGTCTGGGGGGAACAGATACGCAGTATTTT,CASRRSLGGTDTQYF
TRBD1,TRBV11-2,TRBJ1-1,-,TGTGCCAGCAGAAGACAGGGGGCGGGAACTGAAGCTTTCTTT,CASRRQGAGTEAFF
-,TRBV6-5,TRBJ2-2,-,TGTGCCAGCAGTCCGTTTCATTCGGACACCGGGGAGCTGTTTTTT,CASSPFHSDTGELFF
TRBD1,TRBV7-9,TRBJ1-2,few,TGTGCCAGCAGCTTAGGACAGGGATGGTCCTATGGCTACACCTTC,CASSLGQGWSYGYTF
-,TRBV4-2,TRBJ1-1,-,TGTGCCAGCAGCCAAGAAGGGCCGTGGAACACTGAAGCTTTCTTT,CASSQEGPWNTEAFF
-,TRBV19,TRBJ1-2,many,TGTGCCAGTAGTCCGGGACGGAGTAACTATGGCTACACCTTC,CASSPGRSNYGYTF
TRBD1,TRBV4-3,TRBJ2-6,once,TGCGCCAGCAGCCACACCGGGACAGGGGCCTCTGGGGCCAACGTCCTGACTTTC,CASSHTGTGASGANVLTF
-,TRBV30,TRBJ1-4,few,TGTGCCTGGAGTGTAGGACTGCGTAATGAAAAACTGTTTTTT,CAWSVGLRNEKLFF
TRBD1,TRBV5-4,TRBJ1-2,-,TGTGCCAGCAGCCCGTCGACAGGGAACTATGGCTACACCTTC,CASSPSTGNYGYTF
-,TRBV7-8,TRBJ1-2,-,TGTGCCAGCAGCTTCAAAAAAAGGGATGGCTACACCTTC,CASSFKKRDGYTF
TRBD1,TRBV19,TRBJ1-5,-,TGTGCCAGTGGGGGACAGGGAAACAATCAGCCCCAGCATTTT,CASGGQGNNQPQHF
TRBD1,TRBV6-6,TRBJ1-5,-,TGTGCCAGCAGCGGACAGGGAACGAGCAATCAGCCCCAGCATTTT,CASSGQGTSNQPQHF
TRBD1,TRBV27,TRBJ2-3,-,TGTGCCAGCAGTGACAGGGGGCTATCTAGCACAGATACGCAGTATTTT,CASSDRGLSSTDTQYF
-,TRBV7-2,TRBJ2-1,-,TGTGCCAGCAGCCCCGGGGGTGAGCAGTTCTTC,CASSPGGEQFF
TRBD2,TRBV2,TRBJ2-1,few,TGTGCCAGCAGAGATCTAGCGGGGGGGCGGAATGAGCAGTTCTTC,CASRDLAGGRNEQFF
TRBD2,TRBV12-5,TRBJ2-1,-,TGTGCTAGTGGTTTAGGGACTAGCGGATACAATGAGCAGTTCTTC,CASGLGTSGYNEQFF
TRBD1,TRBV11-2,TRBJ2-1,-,TGTGCCAGCAGCTACCGGGACAGGTTGTACAATGAGCAGTTCTTC,CASSYRDRLYNEQFF
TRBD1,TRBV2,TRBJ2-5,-,TGTGCCAGCAAGGGGGCCGGCGGGGAGACCCAGTACTTC,CASKGAGGETQYF
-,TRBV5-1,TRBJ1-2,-,TGCGCCAGCAGCTTGGAAGGTATTAGGTCCTATGGCTACACCTTC,CASSLEGIRSYGYTF
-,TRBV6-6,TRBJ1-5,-,TGTGCCATCGGCCGGGGCGATCAGCCCCAGCATTTT,CAIGRGDQPQHF
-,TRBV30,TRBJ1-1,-,TGTGCCTGTCAGGATAACACTGAAGCTTTCTTT,CACQDNTEAFF
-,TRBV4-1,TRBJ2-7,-,TGCGCCAGCAGCCAAGCGGTCGGCTACTCCTACGAGCAGTACTTC,CASSQAVGYSYEQYF